Described below is a single T cell receptor beta chain sequence and its context. The sample comes from a study of T cell changes during pregnancy in multiple sclerosis. Method: immunoSEQ multiplex PCR; TCRdb's copy keeps in-frame clones and lacks some. The table has under 60,000 clones, around 92% seen once. Germline CDR1 reads WNHNN; CDR2 reads SYGVQD (reference sequence). Between the trimmed V and J ends, which lost 2 bases and 4 bases, there was a span of 15 bases. This CDR3 region has 15 residues. Here the sequenced sample was CD4+ T cells from peripheral blood mononuclear cells, taken after pregnancy. The V call is TRBV10-1, the J call TRBJ2-7; a possible D gene is TRBD1 (5 bases). This TCR came from a female donor with multiple sclerosis, enrolled in a pregnancy study. CDR3 in DNA: TGCGCCAGCAGTGAGGGGTTCGCAGGGTGGTACGAGCAGTACTTC. Residues: CASSEGFAGWYEQYF.